This T cell receptor (beta chain) was documented in a study of PD-L1 blockade in urothelial cancer. As for the study in general: Intravenous atezolizumab, 1,200 mg every 3 weeks, was begun by patients in the mid-2010s.

V gave up 1 base and J gave up 3 bases, with 10 bases separating them. There are 15 residues in the CDR3. Germline CDR1 and CDR2: LGHNA and YNFKEQ. Spiking of synthetic TCR analog templates was performed in each PCR. Repertoires were generated with immunoSEQ multiplex PCR, while TCRdb's copy carries only in-frame clones and drops some. The sample includes about 74,000 clones, roughly 80% of them seen just once. The clonotype originates from a man between 65 and 85 years old with urothelial cancer. The sample was PBMCs, taken around atezolizumab (anti-PD-L1) treatment. This chain connects TRBV4-2 to TRBJ2-1; D is possibly TRBD2 (6 bases). CDR3 in amino acids: CASSQGRDFYNEQFF. In nucleotides, the CDR3 is TGTGCCAGCAGCCAAGGCCGGGACTTCTACAATGAGCAGTTCTTC.